One sample yielded the 27 T cell receptor beta chains listed below, sequenced in a study of blood T cell repertoires in COVID-19. Generated by immunoSEQ multiplex PCR, the TCRdb table keeps only in-frame clones and is missing some. Of roughly 160,000 clones in the sample, approximately 86% were seen once. The sample was peripheral blood. All receptors come from a woman of 80 years or more with COVID-19, enrolled during active disease.

The V call is TRBV5-8, the J call TRBJ1-5; D is possibly TRBD1 (5 bases). V was shortened by 4 bases and J by 0 bases, with 11 bases between the two germline ends. CDR3 length: 15 amino acids. The germline V gene has CDR1 SGHTS and CDR2 YDEGEE. For the CDR3, the DNA is TGTGCCAGCAGCCCTTTGACAGTTAGCAATCAGCCCCAGCATTTT. Translated: CASSPLTVSNQPQHF.

This chain joins TRBV9 and TRBJ2-3; tentative D call: TRBD2 (5 bases). CDR1 and CDR2 (germline): SGDLS, YYNGEE. The CDR3 loop spans 11 amino acids. Trimming took 4 bases from V and 6 from J, leaving 6 bases between them. As DNA, the CDR3 is TGTGCCAGCAGCCCGGGGGATACGCAGTATTTT. Translating it yields CASSPGDTQYF.

The chain links TRBV10-3 to TRBJ1-2; D uncertain. The CDR3 totals 12 residues. CDR1 and CDR2 from the germline V gene are ENHRY and SYGVKD. Deletions cut 0 bases from V and 9 bases from J, with 8 bases between. CDR3 coding DNA: TGTGCCATCAGTGAGTCGTCTCGTAGCTACACCTTC. It codes for CAISESSRSYTF.

This chain joins TRBV5-8 and TRBJ2-4; TRBD1 aligns across 7 bases. The CDR3 runs 15 residues. Trimming at V came to 4 bases and at J to 8 bases, leaving 12 bases not matched to a gene. CDR1 SGHTS and CDR2 YDEGEE come from the germline V gene. DNA of the CDR3: TGTGCCAGCAGCATAACAGGGGATCGAAGGGACATTCAGTACTTC. It codes for CASSITGDRRDIQYF.

The chain joins TRBV19 to TRBJ1-2; D not certain. V was shortened by 3 bases and J by 7 bases, with 12 bases between the two germline ends. This CDR3 comprises 13 residues. The germline gives CDR1 LNHDA, CDR2 SQIVND (reference sequence). The CDR3 nucleotides read TGTGCCAGTAGTATGGCAGTTTCGGGTGGCTACACCTTC. This sequence encodes CASSMAVSGGYTF.

This chain uses TRBV11-2 with TRBJ1-2; D remains ambiguous. This CDR3 is 16 amino acids long. Germline-derived CDR1 and CDR2 are SGHAT and FQNNGV. Trimming left V 4 bases short and J 5 bases short, with 20 bases between. Here the CDR3 reads CASSSRSSADLYGYTF. The CDR3 nucleotides read TGTGCCAGCAGCTCGCGGTCCTCCGCGGACTTATATGGCTACACCTTC.

The chain employs TRBV6-5 and TRBJ1-3, with TRBD1 matching 7 bases. Trimming at V came to 4 bases and at J to 2 bases, leaving 8 bases not matched to a gene. Germline V gives CDR1 MNHEY, CDR2 SVGAGI. This CDR3 has 16 amino acids. The CDR3 loop is CASSFFDRAAGNTIYF. The CDR3 DNA reads as TGTGCCAGCAGTTTTTTCGACAGGGCAGCTGGAAACACCATATATTTT.

The rearrangement links TRBV18 to TRBJ1-5, with unresolved D. This CDR3 region has 13 residues. V dropped 2 bases and J dropped 5 bases, with 7 bases sitting between them. Per germline, CDR1 KGHSH and CDR2 LQKENI. The CDR3 DNA sequence: TGTGCCAGCTCACCAGAATCGGATCAGCCCCAGCATTTT. Translating it yields CASSPESDQPQHF.

CDR3 residues: CASTGSAMGGELFF. The CDR3 DNA sequence: TGTGCCAGCACCGGGTCCGCGATGGGCGGGGAGCTGTTTTTT. V and J are TRBV2 and TRBJ2-2; D remains unclear. The length of the CDR3 is 14 residues. CDR1 and CDR2 (germline): SNHLY, FYNNEI. V shed 7 bases and J shed 7 bases, with 16 bases lying between them.

The gene calls are TRBV28 and TRBJ2-7; 7 bases fit TRBD1. CDR3 size: 15 residues. The V gene end was trimmed by 7 bases and the J gene end by 0 bases; junction bases not matched to a gene: 9. The germline gives CDR1 MDHEN, CDR2 SYDVKM. The CDR3 loop reads CASTTGAAPSYEQYF. The CDR3 DNA follows: TGTGCCAGCACCACAGGGGCGGCCCCCTCCTACGAGCAGTACTTC. The variable domain in full, completed from reference TRBV28 and TRBJ2-7, reads DVKVTQSSRYLVKRTGEKVFLECVQDMDHENMFWYRQDPGLGLRLIYFSYDVKMKEKGDIPEGYSVSREKKERFSLILESASTNQTSMYLCASTTGAAPSYEQYFGPGTRLTVT.

The J gene is TRBJ2-1, the V gene TRBV2; TRBD1 aligns across 7 bases. The CDR3 covers 13 residues. The V gene's germline CDR1 is SNHLY and CDR2 FYNNEI. J was trimmed by 6 bases and V by 5 bases; bases with no gene match: 4. The CDR3 spells CASSTNRGNEQFF. In nucleotides, the CDR3 is TGTGCCAGCAGTACCAACAGGGGCAATGAGCAGTTCTTC.

The chain is built from TRBV7-9 and TRBJ1-2; D is undetermined. Trimming pared 5 bases from V and 7 bases from J, leaving 17 bases between. Germline assignment: CDR1 SEHNR and CDR2 FQNEAQ (reference sequence). This CDR3 has 14 amino acids. The CDR3 spells CASSAPRAGSGYTF. CDR3 nucleotides: TGTGCCAGCAGCGCACCCCGGGCGGGGAGTGGCTACACCTTC.

The gene calls are TRBV27 and TRBJ1-2; perhaps TRBD1 as D (5 bases). The CDR3 is made up of 13 amino acids. Trimming stripped 2 bases from V and 2 bases from J, with 6 bases between. CDR1 is MNHEY and CDR2 is SMNVEV in the germline V gene (reference sequence). The CDR3 loop reads CASSLDRNYGYTF. CDR3 sequence (DNA): TGTGCCAGCAGTTTAGACAGAAACTATGGCTACACCTTC.

The chain is built from TRBV5-1 and TRBJ2-4; 7 bases align to TRBD1. The CDR3 sequence is 14 residues long. Germline V CDR1 and CDR2: SGHRS, YFSETQ. With 5 bases clipped from V and 8 bases from J, the junction kept 10 bases outside the gene matches. CDR3 bases: TGCGCCAGCAGTTGGACAGGTGGACAGGACATTCAGTACTTC. Its protein is CASSWTGGQDIQYF. Together with reference TRBV5-1 and TRBJ2-4, the CDR3 gives the full variable domain: KAGVTQTPRYLIKTRGQQVTLSCSPISGHRSVSWYQQTPGQGLQFLFEYFSETQRNKGNFPGRFSGRQFSNSRSEMNVSTLELGDSALYLCASSWTGGQDIQYFGAGTRLSVL.

This clone was recorded a few times. The chain combines TRBV15 with TRBJ2-7, with 7 positions matching TRBD2. Looked up from germline, CDR1 is LNHNV and CDR2 is YYDKDF (reference sequence). The CDR3 consists of 14 residues. After removal of 0 bases from V and 6 bases from J, the junction contained 5 bases not matched to a gene. The CDR3 bases are TGTGCCACCAGCAGAGACCTAGCGGTCTCCGAGCAGTACTTC. This gives the protein CATSRDLAVSEQYF.

The chain couples TRBV9 to TRBJ2-3; TRBD2 is a possible D gene (7 bases). Germline CDR1 is SGDLS and CDR2 is YYNGEE. Trimming stripped 3 bases from V and 4 bases from J, with 9 bases between. The CDR3 loop spans 13 amino acids. The CDR3 spells CASSGGGADTQYF. The CDR3 DNA reads as TGTGCCAGCAGCGGAGGGGGGGCAGATACGCAGTATTTT.

This chain uses TRBV24-1 with TRBJ2-5; 7 positions match TRBD1. V dropped 4 bases and J dropped 4; count of bases not matched to a gene: 8. The germline CDR1 and CDR2 sequences are KGHDR and SFDVKD. CDR3 length: 15 residues. The CDR3: CATSDSRGRGETQYF. The CDR3 nucleotides are TGTGCCACCAGTGACTCTAGGGGGCGTGGAGAGACCCAGTACTTC.

This clone was detected a few times. The CDR3 sequence: CASSVALGAYEQYF. The CDR3 coding sequence is TGTGCCAGCAGCGTAGCTTTGGGGGCTTACGAGCAGTACTTC. The V gene is TRBV9, the J gene TRBJ2-7; the D gene is possibly TRBD1 (6 bases). The V gene lost 0 bases and the J gene lost 4 bases, with 11 bases spanning the gap. Germline CDR1 and CDR2: SGDLS and YYNGEE. The CDR3 has 14 amino acids.

V and J are TRBV3-1 (or the pseudogene TRBV3-2) and TRBJ1-3; 10 nucleotides line up with TRBD1. With 4 bases clipped from V and 2 bases from J, the junction kept 2 bases outside the gene matches. The CDR3 extends over 15 amino acids. Looked up from germline, CDR1 is LGHDT and CDR2 is YNNKEL (reference sequence). CDR3 sequence (DNA): TGTGCCAGCAGCCGACAGGGGGCGCCTGGAAACACCATATATTTT. This gives the protein CASSRQGAPGNTIYF.

This clone came up once. J is TRBJ2-5 and V is TRBV7-3; D unresolved. Germline assignment: CDR1 SGHTA and CDR2 FQGTGA. This CDR3 is 13 amino acids long. The ends were cut back, 0 bases at V and 0 bases at J, with 2 bases in the middle. The CDR3 region is CASSLTNQETQYF. As DNA, the CDR3 is TGTGCCAGCAGCTTAACCAACCAAGAGACCCAGTACTTC.

This clone was observed once. The V call is TRBV2, the J call TRBJ1-6, with a possible D match to TRBD1 (6 bases). CDR3 length equals 17 residues. In germline, CDR1 is SNHLY, CDR2 FYNNEI. Trimming took 5 bases from V and 6 from J, leaving 20 bases between them. The CDR3 DNA sequence: TGTGCCAGCAGTAAGAGACAGGCTAACCGGGGTAATTCACCCCTCCACTTT. It translates to CASSKRQANRGNSPLHF.

Worth noting for this clone: A read error may produce the germline difference seen at one junction end. The V gene is TRBV15, the J gene TRBJ1-2; TRBD1 agrees at 9 bases. There are 13 residues in the CDR3. Germline V gives CDR1 LNHNV, CDR2 YYDKDF (reference sequence). The CDR3 reads CATSRPGQGTFSF. The DNA for the CDR3 is TGTGCCACCAGCAGGCCCGGACAGGGGACGTTTTCCTTC.

The genes are TRBV3-1 (or the pseudogene TRBV3-2) and TRBJ2-7; unclear D gene. Trimming stripped 0 bases from V and 9 bases from J, with 6 bases between. Germline CDR1 and CDR2: LGHDT and YNNKEL (reference sequence). This CDR3 region has 11 residues. The CDR3 DNA sequence: TGTGCCAGCAGCCAAGAACGGGTGCAGTACTTC. Translation: CASSQERVQYF.

The V and J genes are TRBV25-1 and TRBJ1-2; no reliable D call. From germline, CDR1 is MGHDK and CDR2 SYGVNS. CDR3 length equals 12 residues. V lost 1 base to trimming and J lost 8 bases, with 8 bases between them. CDR3 DNA: TGTGCCAGCAGTGAATCCACGAGCGGCTACACCTTC. Translation gives CASSESTSGYTF.

The gene calls are TRBV3-1 (or the pseudogene TRBV3-2) and TRBJ1-1; no definite D call. The CDR3 loop spans 14 amino acids. Trimming removed 1 base from V and 11 bases from J, with 17 bases in between. Per the germline V gene, CDR1 is LGHDT and CDR2 is YNNKEL (reference sequence). CDR3 bases: TGTGCCAGCAGCCAAGGCGGCGGGGATGAGCTTGCTTTCTTT. This sequence encodes CASSQGGGDELAFF.

The chain links TRBV3-1 (or the pseudogene TRBV3-2) to TRBJ1-2, with unresolved D. Between the trimmed V and J ends, which lost 4 bases and 1 base, there was a span of 16 bases. CDR1 and CDR2 from the germline V gene are LGHDT and YNNKEL (reference sequence). The CDR3 consists of 16 residues. CDR3 sequence reads: CASSRTPGGSNYGYTF. The CDR3 DNA is TGTGCCAGCAGCCGTACTCCAGGTGGGAGTAACTATGGCTACACCTTC.

Concerning this clone itself: Other nucleotide sequences from this sample produce the same CDR3. V and J are TRBV5-1 and TRBJ1-4; a possible D gene is TRBD1 (5 bases). The ends were cut back, 4 bases at V and 2 bases at J, with 12 bases in the middle. This CDR3 is 15 amino acids long. CDR1 SGHRS and CDR2 YFSETQ come from the germline V gene. DNA for the CDR3: TGCGCCAGCAGCCCCGGGGGTTCCACTAATGAAAAACTGTTTTTT. This gives the protein CASSPGGSTNEKLFF.